Presented here are 8 T cell receptor beta chains from one specimen sequenced in a study of HIV-infected patients and healthy controls. Each CDR3 protein gets one entry after TCRdb re-called the 5' RACE reads with MiXCR. The sample consists of almost 65,000 distinct CDR3 sequences, around 21% of them appearing once. Sequencing was performed on CD4+ T cells from blood. These receptors were taken from a human donor in good health.

The chain links TRBV12-3 or TRBV12-4 to TRBJ1-1; tentatively, D is TRBD1 (5 bases). V was shortened by 0 bases and J by 5 bases, with 7 bases between the two germline ends. The CDR3 is made up of 13 amino acids. DNA for the CDR3: TGTGCCAGCAGTTTAGCCAGGGTAACTGAAGCTTTCTTT. This gives the protein CASSLARVTEAFF.

The chain employs TRBV19 and TRBJ1-5, with D unresolved. The CDR3 has 16 residues. Germline CDR1 is LNHDA and CDR2 is SQIVND (reference sequence). Deletions cut 7 bases from V and 3 bases from J, with 19 bases between. In nucleotides, the CDR3 is TGTGCCAGTAAGGTAGCGGCGGGTAGGGTCAATCAGCCCCAGCATTTT. Protein product: CASKVAAGRVNQPQHF.

This clonotype came up many times. The V call is TRBV4-3, the J call TRBJ1-4, with D perhaps TRBD1 (6 bases). This CDR3 contains 16 residues. Germline V gives CDR1 LGHNA, CDR2 YSLEER. The ends were cut back, 1 base at V and 3 bases at J, with 12 bases in the middle. CDR3 loop: CASSQGVDRPNEKLFF. In DNA, the CDR3 is TGCGCCAGCAGCCAAGGGGTCGACAGGCCTAATGAAAAACTGTTTTTT.

This clonotype was counted at least ten times. V gene TRBV5-1 combines with J gene TRBJ2-3; D gene unclear. V was clipped by 2 bases and J by 3 bases, with 1 base between them. The CDR3 runs 11 residues. Germline V gene data show CDR1 as SGHRS and CDR2 as YFSETQ. The CDR3 reads CASSLTDTQYF. As DNA, the CDR3 is TGCGCCAGCAGCTTAACAGATACGCAGTATTTT.

The chain links TRBV5-1 to TRBJ2-2, with TRBD2 matching 9 bases. Trimming cost V 4 bases and J 7 bases; bases outside gene matches: 11. CDR1 and CDR2 (germline): SGHRS, YFSETQ. The CDR3 covers 16 residues. CDR3 nucleotides: TGCGCCAGCAGCCCGTACCTAGCGGGGACAAGCGGGGAGCTGTTTTTT. Translating gives CASSPYLAGTSGELFF. The full variable domain, completed using reference TRBV5-1 and TRBJ2-2, is KAGVTQTPRYLIKTRGQQVTLSCSPISGHRSVSWYQQTPGQGLQFLFEYFSETQRNKGNFPGRFSGRQFSNSRSEMNVSTLELGDSALYLCASSPYLAGTSGELFFGEGSRLTVL.

This clonotype was seen a handful of times. V is TRBV27 and J is TRBJ1-3; perhaps TRBD1 as D (6 bases). V was pared by 7 bases and J by 2 bases, with 12 bases between. CDR1 is MNHEY, CDR2 SMNVEV, per germline (reference sequence). This CDR3 comprises 14 residues. The CDR3 DNA reads TGTGCCAGCAAAATGACAGGACCTGGAAACACCATATATTTT. Its translation: CASKMTGPGNTIYF.

Many counts were recorded for this clonotype. The chain couples TRBV6-1 to TRBJ2-7, with 10 bases that match TRBD2. The J segment lost 1 base and the V segment lost 7 bases, leaving 1 base of the junction unmatched. This CDR3 comprises 13 residues. Germline V gene lookup returns CDR1 MNHNS and CDR2 SASEGT. The CDR3 sequence is CASNSGGSYEQYF. The CDR3 nucleotides read TGTGCCAGCAATAGCGGGGGGTCCTACGAGCAGTACTTC.

Details on this clonotype: It may be a read error: a sequence one base away is much more abundant. The chain couples TRBV5-1 to TRBJ2-2; D is possibly TRBD2 (6 bases). The CDR3 covers 17 residues. Trimming shortened V by 4 bases and J by 8 bases, and 24 bases separated the two germline ends. Germline CDR1 reads SGHRS; CDR2 reads YFSETQ. DNA of the CDR3: TGCGCCAGCAGCCTGGAGGGACCAGCAAGTAGAGGAGGGGAGCTGTTTTTT. Protein: CASSLEGPASRGGELFF.